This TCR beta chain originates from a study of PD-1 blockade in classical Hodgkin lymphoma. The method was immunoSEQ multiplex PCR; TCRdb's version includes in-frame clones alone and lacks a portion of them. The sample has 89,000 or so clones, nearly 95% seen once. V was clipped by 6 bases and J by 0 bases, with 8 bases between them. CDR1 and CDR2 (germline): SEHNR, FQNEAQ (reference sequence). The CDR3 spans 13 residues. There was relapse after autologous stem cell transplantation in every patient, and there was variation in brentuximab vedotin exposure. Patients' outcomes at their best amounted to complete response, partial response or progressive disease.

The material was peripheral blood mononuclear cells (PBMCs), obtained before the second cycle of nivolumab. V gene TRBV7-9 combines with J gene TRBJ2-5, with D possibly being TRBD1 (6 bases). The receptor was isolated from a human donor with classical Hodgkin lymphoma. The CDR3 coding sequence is TGTGCCAGCAGGAACAGGGACCAAGAGACCCAGTACTTC. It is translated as CASRNRDQETQYF.